The clone carrying this T cell receptor beta chain turned up a few times. This entry belongs to a study of identical twins. The donors were all healthy and Caucasian. With template switching, a universal primer site was added, and the cDNA carried unique molecular identifiers. MiXCR, run by TCRdb on the 5' RACE reads, gives a single entry per CDR3 protein. This sample yields some 320,000 distinct CDR3 sequences, of which roughly an eighth are seen a single time; 7.2% belongs to the top ten. Looked up from germline, CDR1 is WNHNN and CDR2 is SYGVQD (reference sequence). The CDR3 covers 14 residues. Trimming took 3 bases from V and 6 from J; bases not matched to a gene: 3. This same sample was also part of a study on yellow fever vaccine responses in identical twins.

What was sequenced was CD8+ T cells sorted from blood. The clonotype originates from a woman aged 18 to 35 in good health. The chain carries TRBV10-1 and TRBJ2-2; TRBD2 matches 8 bases. The CDR3 sequence: CASSETTSAGELFF. DNA of the CDR3: TGCGCCAGCAGTGAAACGACTAGCGCCGGGGAGCTGTTTTTT.